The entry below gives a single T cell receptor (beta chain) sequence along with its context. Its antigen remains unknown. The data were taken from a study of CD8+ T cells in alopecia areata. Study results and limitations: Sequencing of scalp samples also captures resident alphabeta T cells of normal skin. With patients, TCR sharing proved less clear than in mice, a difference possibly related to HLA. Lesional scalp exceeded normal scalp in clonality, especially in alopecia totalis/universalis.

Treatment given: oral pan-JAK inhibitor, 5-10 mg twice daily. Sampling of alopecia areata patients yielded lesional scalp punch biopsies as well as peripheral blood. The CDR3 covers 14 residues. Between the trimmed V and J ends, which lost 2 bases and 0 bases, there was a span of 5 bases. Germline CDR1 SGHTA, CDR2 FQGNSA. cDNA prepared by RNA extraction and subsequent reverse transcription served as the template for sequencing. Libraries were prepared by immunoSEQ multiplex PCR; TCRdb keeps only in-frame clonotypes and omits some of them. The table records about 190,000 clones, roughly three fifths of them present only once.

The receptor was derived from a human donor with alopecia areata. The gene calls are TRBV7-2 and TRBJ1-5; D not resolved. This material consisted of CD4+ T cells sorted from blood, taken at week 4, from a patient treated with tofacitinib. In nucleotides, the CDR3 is TGTGCCAGCAGCTTATTGGGTAGCAATCAGCCCCAGCATTTT. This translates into CASSLLGSNQPQHF.